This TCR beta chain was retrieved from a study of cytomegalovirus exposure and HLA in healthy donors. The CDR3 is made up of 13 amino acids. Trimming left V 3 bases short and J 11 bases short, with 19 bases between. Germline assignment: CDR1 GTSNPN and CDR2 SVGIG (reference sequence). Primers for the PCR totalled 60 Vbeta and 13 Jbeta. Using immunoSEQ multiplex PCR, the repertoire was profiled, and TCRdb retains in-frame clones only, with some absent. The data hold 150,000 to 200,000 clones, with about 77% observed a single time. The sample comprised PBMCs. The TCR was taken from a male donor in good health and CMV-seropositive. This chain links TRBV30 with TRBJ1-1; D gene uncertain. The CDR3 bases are TGTGCCTGGAGGGAAAACTTCCGGGAAGAGGCTTTCTTT. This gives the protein CAWRENFREEAFF. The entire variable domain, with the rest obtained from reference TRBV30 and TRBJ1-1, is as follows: SQTIHQWPATLVQPVGSPLSLECTVEGTSNPNLYWYRQAAGRGLQLLFYSVGIGQISSEVPQNLSASRPQDRQFILSSKKLLLSDSGFYLCAWRENFREEAFFGQGTRLTVV.